This is a list of T cell receptor beta chains from one sample in a study of glioma-infiltrating T cells. TCRdb fed the multiplex PCR reads into MiXCR, producing one record per CDR3 protein. The table includes around 180,000 distinct CDR3 sequences, around 40% detected once. Specimen: glioma tissue, nonneoplastic brain tissue, or PBMCs (not recorded which). These receptors were collected from a human donor with low-grade glioma or glioblastoma, undergoing nonglioma brain surgery, or in good health (not recorded which). CDR3s include the opening cysteine and the closing phenylalanine or tryptophan. Each record gives: J gene, D gene, V gene, clone size, CDR3 DNA, CDR3 protein. A D gene is named only where the DNA matches it firmly. Clone size is given for some rows only: seen once, a few or many times, or a class if the clone is expanded.

TRBJ2-3	NA	TRBV28	NA	TGTGCCAGCAGCAGTCCCGGAGGCAATCAGCCACAGTATTTT	CASSSPGGNQPQYF
TRBJ2-7	TRBD1	TRBV7-9	many	TGTGCCAGCAGCTTAAGACAGGGCTACGAGCAGTACTTC	CASSLRQGYEQYF
TRBJ2-5	NA	TRBV19	NA	TGTGCCAGTAGTATCCTTCAGACAGAGACCCAGTACTTC	CASSILQTETQYF
TRBJ1-5	TRBD1	TRBV27	many	TGTGCCAGCAGTTCAGGGGGGTGGGGTCAGCCCCAGCATTTT	CASSSGGWGQPQHF
TRBJ2-3	NA	TRBV12-3/TRBV12-4	once	TGTGCCAGCAGTTACAAGTTAGGGGGTACGAAGTATTTT	CASSYKLGGTKYF
TRBJ1-5	NA	TRBV2	many	TGTGCCAGCAGTGTCGGGGGGGGCGAGGAGCCCCAGCATTTT	CASSVGGGEEPQHF
TRBJ2-6	NA	TRBV2	few	TGTGCCAGCAGTGTGGATGAGTTCTCTGGGGCCAACGTCCTGACTTTC	CASSVDEFSGANVLTF
TRBJ1-2	NA	TRBV25-1	many	TGTGCCAGCAGTGACCACAGTGGGTTGGATGGCTACACCTTC	CASSDHSGLDGYTF
TRBJ2-3	NA	TRBV27	many	TGTGCCAGCAGTTTATCAGGACCCGCGGGAACGCAGTATTTT	CASSLSGPAGTQYF
TRBJ2-1	NA	TRBV27	NA	TGTGCCAGCAGTTACTCGGCTAGGGGGATTGGTGAGAAGTTCTTC	CASSYSARGIGEKFF
TRBJ2-7	NA	TRBV6-5	once	TGTGTTAGCAGTTCCGGGGCTTCCTACGATCAGTACTTC	CVSSSGASYDQYF
TRBJ1-1	NA	TRBV28	many	TGTGCCAGCACCCGGGGTGAAGCTTTCTTT	CASTRGEAFF
TRBJ2-5	NA	TRBV6-1	many	TGTGCCAGCAGGTCAGGGCGATTCAAAGAGACCCAGTACTTC	CASRSGRFKETQYF
TRBJ1-1	NA	TRBV3-1	NA	TGTGCCAGCAGCCAAGAACCGGGACGGGCTGAAGCTTTCTTT	CASSQEPGRAEAFF
TRBJ2-1	TRBD2	TRBV5-1	NA	TGCGCCAGCAGCTCTCTAGCGGGAGGGGGCAATGAGCACTTCTTC	CASSSLAGGGNEHFF
TRBJ2-3	NA	TRBV20-1	NA	TGCAGTGCTAGAGATCGTATGAGGGACTTAGATACGCAGTATTTT	CSARDRMRDLDTQYF
TRBJ2-1	TRBD2	TRBV20-1	once	TGCAGTGCTAGAGATATTGGGACTAGCGGGACTAATGAGCAGTTCTTC	CSARDIGTSGTNEQFF
TRBJ2-2	TRBD1	TRBV3-1	NA	TGTGCCACGTCCCGACAGGGTCACACCGGGGAGCTGTTTTTT	CATSRQGHTGELFF
TRBJ2-1	TRBD2	TRBV12-3/TRBV12-4	NA	TGTGCCAGCAGGCCAGCGGGAAATCGCGGACATGAGCAGTTCTTC	CASRPAGNRGHEQFF
TRBJ2-1	TRBD2	TRBV7-7	NA	TGTGCCACAGGGACTAGCGGGAGGGCCAGAGTTGATAAGCAGTTCTTC	CATGTSGRARVDKQFF
TRBJ1-2	NA	TRBV2	many	TGTGCCAGCAGGCAAGGACGGGTGGAGTATGGCTACACCTTC	CASRQGRVEYGYTF
TRBJ1-5	NA	TRBV30	NA	TGTGCCTGGAGTGTACGGGGGCGTCAGCCCCAGCATTTT	CAWSVRGRQPQHF
TRBJ2-7	NA	TRBV20-1	NA	TGCAGTGATAGGAAATGGCCTTACTACGAGCAGTACTTC	CSDRKWPYYEQYF
TRBJ2-1	NA	TRBV5-1	NA	TGCGCCAGAAGGCCGCGTATAAGCTCCTACAATGAGCAGTTCTTC	CARRPRISSYNEQFF
TRBJ2-7	TRBD1	TRBV7-8	many	TGTGCCAGCAGCTCCTCCGGGACAGCCTACGAGCAGTACTTC	CASSSSGTAYEQYF
TRBJ1-1	TRBD1	TRBV20-1	many	TGCAGTGCTAGGGGCCGGACAGGACCTTCGGCTTTCTTT	CSARGRTGPSAFF
TRBJ2-7	NA	TRBV19	NA	TGTGCCAGTAGTCCGCTACGGGGGCCCGGGATGAAGGAGCAGTACTTC	CASSPLRGPGMKEQYF
TRBJ2-3	TRBD1	TRBV27	many	TGTGCCAGCAGTACCCAGGGACAGGGGGCAAATACGCAGTATTTT	CASSTQGQGANTQYF
TRBJ2-7	TRBD2	TRBV11-2	NA	TGTGCCAGCAGCTTACGTGGGACTAGCGGGACCAAAGCCTACGAGCAGTACTTC	CASSLRGTSGTKAYEQYF
TRBJ2-7	NA	TRBV11-1	few	TGTGCGAGCAAGGAGACGGATGAATTTTCCTACGAGCAGTACTTC	CASKETDEFSYEQYF
TRBJ2-1	NA	TRBV12-3/TRBV12-4	NA	TGTGCCAGCAGTGCACTAGAAGAAATCAATGAGCAGTTCTTC	CASSALEEINEQFF
TRBJ2-7	NA	TRBV3-1	NA	TGTGCCAGCACCCATAGGGGGGCATCCTACGAGCAGTACTTC	CASTHRGASYEQYF
TRBJ2-5	NA	TRBV7-7	few	TGTGCCAGCAGCTACGGGTCTCAAGAGACCCAGTACTTC	CASSYGSQETQYF
TRBJ2-7	TRBD2	TRBV12-3/TRBV12-4	NA	TGTGCCAGCACCCGGACTAGCGGCTCCTACGAGCAGTACTTC	CASTRTSGSYEQYF
TRBJ1-6	NA	TRBV5-4	many	TGTGCCAGCAGCTTGGATGGGGGGCTAAGATCACCCCTCCACTTT	CASSLDGGLRSPLHF
TRBJ2-7	TRBD1	TRBV20-1	NA	TGCAGTGCCGAGATAGGGGGCAGTGAGCAGAACTTC	CSAEIGGSEQNF
TRBJ2-2	NA	TRBV7-8	few	TGTGCCAGCAGCTTAGCGCGGGGAGAGCGGACCGGGGAGCTGTTTTTT	CASSLARGERTGELFF
TRBJ2-3	TRBD2	TRBV6-2/TRBV6-3	once	TGTGCCAGCAGTCCTCCGGGCGGGAGAACGGATGCGCGGTATTTT	CASSPPGGRTDARYF
TRBJ2-7	TRBD2	TRBV29-1	few	TGCAGCGTGATCGGGCTAGCGGGAGTTGGCGAGCAGTACTTC	CSVIGLAGVGEQYF
TRBJ2-5	NA	TRBV20-1	NA	TGCAGTGCTAAGGACGGGGGGCGCGTAGAGACCCAGTACTTC	CSAKDGGRVETQYF
TRBJ2-4	NA	TRBV5-1	many	TGCGCCAGCAGCTCCGGGAGACATCAGTACTTC	CASSSGRHQYF
TRBJ2-7	NA	TRBV4-1	NA	TGCGCCAGCAGCCAAGTTCCGGAGAACGACCTCTACGAGCAGTACTTC	CASSQVPENDLYEQYF
TRBJ1-1	NA	TRBV20-1	many	TGCAGTGCTAGTACCAGGGTGGGAGAAGCTTTCTTT	CSASTRVGEAFF
TRBJ2-3	NA	TRBV6-1	NA	TGTGCCAGGGCTAAACCCAGCGGAAAGGCGGATAAGCAGTATTTT	CARAKPSGKADKQYF
TRBJ2-3	TRBD2	TRBV2	NA	TGTGCCAGCAGGATCGGACTAGCGGGAGGGTCCACAGATACGCAGTATTTT	CASRIGLAGGSTDTQYF
TRBJ2-1	TRBD2	TRBV28	many	TGTGCCAGCAGTTCGACTAGCGGCTACAATGAGCAGTTCTTC	CASSSTSGYNEQFF
TRBJ2-4	TRBD2	TRBV19	few	TGTGCCAGTAGTATCTACACTAGCGGGAGCTTGGCCAAAAACATTCAGTACTTC	CASSIYTSGSLAKNIQYF
TRBJ2-3	TRBD2	TRBV7-8	few	TGTGCCAGCAGCTCCTTCGGGGGGGATACGCAGTATTTT	CASSSFGGDTQYF
TRBJ2-7	NA	TRBV7-9	many	TGTGCCAGCAGCTTCTCCGACGAGCAGTACTTC	CASSFSDEQYF
TRBJ2-7	TRBD1	TRBV28	many	TGTGCCAGCAGGGGACAGGGATATCCCTACGAGCAGTACTTC	CASRGQGYPYEQYF
TRBJ1-1	TRBD1	TRBV19	NA	TGTGCCAGTTTTAGGGAGGGGGCGTCGGCGAACACTGAAGCTTTCTTT	CASFREGASANTEAFF
TRBJ2-2	NA	TRBV7-8	many	TGTGCCAGCAGCTTAATAAGCGCGAACACCGGGGAGCTGTTTTTT	CASSLISANTGELFF
TRBJ2-7	NA	TRBV6-5	NA	TGTGCCAGCAGTTACCCGGCCCCCGGCGGAATCTACGAGCAGTACTTC	CASSYPAPGGIYEQYF
TRBJ1-6	TRBD1	TRBV20-1	many	TGCAGTGCTAGAGAGACAGGGGGGATTTATTCACCCCTCCACTTT	CSARETGGIYSPLHF
TRBJ1-1	NA	TRBV20-1	many	TGCAGTGCTAGTATCGTAAACACTGAAGCTTTCTTT	CSASIVNTEAFF
TRBJ2-2	NA	TRBV18	NA	TGTGCCAGCTCACCACCACAGGGCGGATCCACCGGGGAGCTGTTTTTT	CASSPPQGGSTGELFF
TRBJ2-5	TRBD2	TRBV4-1	few	TGCGCCAGCAGCCAAGGATCCGTAGGGGAGGGCATACAGGAGACCCAGTACTTC	CASSQGSVGEGIQETQYF
TRBJ2-1	TRBD2	TRBV27	many	TGTGCCAGTGGACTAGCGGGATACAATGAGCAGTTCTTC	CASGLAGYNEQFF
TRBJ1-1	NA	TRBV28	many	TGTGCCAGCAGTTTTAATGAAGCTTTCTTT	CASSFNEAFF